This T cell receptor (beta chain) came from a study of T cells after somatic rescue of genetic block. Libraries were prepared by immunoSEQ multiplex PCR; TCRdb keeps only in-frame clonotypes and omits some of them. The sample shows 14,000 to 15,000 clones, roughly two thirds of them seen only once. The CDR3 consists of 15 residues. V lost 2 bases to trimming and J lost 2 bases, with 13 bases between them. Per germline, CDR1 MNHNY and CDR2 SVGAGI (reference sequence). The genes are TRBV6-6 and TRBJ2-7; the D gene is possibly TRBD1 (6 bases). The sample comprised peripheral blood mononuclear cells (PBMCs). This receptor was taken from a boy aged 5-17 years. In nucleotides, the CDR3 is TGTGCCAGCAGTTACGCCCAACAGGGCACCTACGAGCAGTACTTC. Residues: CASSYAQQGTYEQYF.